Listed here is a single T cell receptor beta chain. The CDR3 is 12 amino acids. V gave up 6 bases and J gave up 7 bases, with 11 bases separating them. This sample was taken from a study of blood T cell repertoires in COVID-19. At the level of the study: The United States, Italy and Spain provided the acute and convalescent COVID-19 samples.

Here immunoSEQ multiplex PCR was the method, and the copy in TCRdb shows in-frame clones only, minus some. The repertoire includes more than 200,000 clones, 87% of them detected once, and 10% to 12% sits in the top ten. The chain links TRBV12-3 or TRBV12-4 to TRBJ2-3, with D unresolved. The sequenced sample consisted of PBMCs or T cells enriched from blood (not recorded which). The clonotype originates from a man aged 30-40 years who had recovered from COVID-19. The CDR3 spells CASSRTQNTQYF. DNA for the CDR3: TGTGCCAGCAGCCGCACTCAAAATACGCAGTATTTT.